This T cell receptor beta chain was recorded in a study of human T cells and chemical hapten exposure. Study-level background: Patients, mostly women, had alopecia areata, alopecia totalis or alopecia universalis.

The time point: pre-sensitization, week 0. Stated treatment: therapeutic diphenylcyclopropenone sensitization with weekly scalp DPC. Germline V gene sequence: CDR1 DFQATT, CDR2 SNEGSKA (reference sequence). V was trimmed by 6 bases and J by 2 bases, leaving 14 bases between them. This CDR3 region has 13 residues. From the RACE reads, TCRdb called clonotypes with MiXCR, one entry per CDR3 protein. The table records around 120,000 distinct CDR3 sequences, less than 15% of them present only once. The chain combines TRBV20-1 with TRBJ2-7; D unclear. The clonotype originates from a woman under 30 with alopecia areata. Some clones in this sample may be carry-over from other donors' samples. The material was whole blood, obtained in connection with sensitization to the hapten diphenylcyclopropenone (DPC). The CDR3 reads CSASLGVTYEQYF. CDR3 nucleotide sequence: TGCAGTGCGTCGCTGGGCGTTACCTACGAGCAGTACTTC.